Listed below are T cell receptor beta chains from one sample, sequenced in a study of T cell repertoires in aging, cancer and after chemotherapy. TCRdb processed the multiplex PCR reads anew with MiXCR; each CDR3 protein has one entry. The data contain a few thousand distinct CDR3 sequences, 45% of them singletons. Sequenced: blood. The receptor source for this set is a human donor with a solid tumor. Both conserved end residues are part of each CDR3. D genes are given only for firm matches. Only part of the rows carry a size: once, few, many, or a class if the clone is expanded.

j_gene	len	abundance	v_gene	d_gene	CDR3aa	CDR3nt
TRBJ2-7	14	few	TRBV5-1	-	CASQPESRTYEQYF	TGCGCCAGCCAACCCGAGAGTAGGACCTACGAGCAGTACTTC
TRBJ2-5	13	-	TRBV7-2	-	CASSRFHQETQYF	TGTGCCAGCAGCCGTTTTCACCAAGAGACCCAGTACTTC
TRBJ2-3	16	-	TRBV7-9	-	CASSSDKVGFTDTQYF	TGTGCCAGCAGCTCTGATAAAGTCGGTTTCACAGATACGCAGTATTTT
TRBJ2-1	14	-	TRBV7-6	-	CASSPPQTVDEQFF	TGTGCCAGCAGCCCCCCTCAAACCGTCGATGAGCAGTTCTTC
TRBJ1-1	14	-	TRBV6-6	-	CASSVMRKDTEAFF	TGTGCCAGCAGCGTTATGAGAAAGGACACTGAAGCTTTCTTT
TRBJ2-7	12	-	TRBV30	TRBD1	CAWSRQGDEQYF	TGTGCCTGGAGTCGACAGGGGGACGAGCAGTACTTC
TRBJ2-7	17	once	TRBV27	TRBD1	CASSFTGQGVYSYEQYF	TGTGCCAGCAGTTTCACTGGACAGGGGGTATACTCCTACGAGCAGTACTTC
TRBJ2-2	16	-	TRBV6-6	-	CASSQRSLGNTGELFF	TGTGCCAGCAGCCAACGGTCACTAGGGAACACCGGGGAGCTGTTTTTT
TRBJ2-7	12	-	TRBV11-2	-	CASSSRAGEQYF	TGTGCCAGCAGCTCCAGGGCGGGGGAGCAGTACTTC
TRBJ2-2	15	few	TRBV19	TRBD1	CASSRRQGADGELFF	TGTGCCAGTAGCCGCCGACAGGGGGCCGACGGGGAGCTGTTTTTT
TRBJ2-7	15	-	TRBV5-4	TRBD2	CASSSRVAGGGGQYF	TGTGCCAGCAGCTCAAGGGTAGCGGGGGGCGGTGGGCAGTACTTC
TRBJ2-7	10	-	TRBV11-2	-	CASSLNEQYF	TGTGCCAGCAGCTTAAACGAGCAGTACTTC
TRBJ1-5	14	-	TRBV15	-	CATSYEGVGLPQHF	TGTGCCACCAGCTACGAGGGGGTTGGGCTGCCCCAGCATTTT
TRBJ2-1	18	-	TRBV20-1	TRBD2	CSASGLGALAGVHNEQFF	TGCAGTGCTAGCGGGTTAGGGGCCCTAGCGGGAGTCCACAATGAGCAGTTCTTC
TRBJ2-1	13	-	TRBV30	-	CASDSWSVNEQFF	TGTGCCTCCGACTCGTGGAGCGTAAATGAGCAGTTCTTC
TRBJ2-7	14	-	TRBV6-6	TRBD2	CASNSGTSYYEQYF	TGTGCCAGCAACAGCGGGACCTCTTACTACGAGCAGTACTTC
TRBJ2-7	15	-	TRBV6-5	-	CASSRGVGVIYEQYF	TGTGCCAGCAGCCGAGGAGTCGGGGTGATCTACGAGCAGTACTTC
TRBJ2-7	15	-	TRBV5-6	TRBD2	CASSRGLAGSYEQYF	TGTGCCAGCAGCAGGGGACTAGCGGGATCCTACGAGCAGTACTTC
TRBJ1-3	13	few	TRBV30	-	CAWGGDSGNTIYF	TGTGCCTGGGGCGGAGACTCTGGAAACACCATATATTTT
TRBJ1-6	14	-	TRBV6-6	TRBD1	CASSWDREGSPLHF	TGTGCCAGCAGTTGGGACAGGGAGGGCTCACCCCTCCACTTT
TRBJ2-1	14	few	TRBV12-3/TRBV12-4	-	CASSPARSDREQFF	TGTGCCAGCAGTCCAGCAAGGTCGGACAGAGAGCAGTTCTTC
TRBJ2-7	13	few	TRBV15	-	CATSRDLVYEQYF	TGTGCCACCAGCAGAGATCTCGTTTACGAGCAGTACTTC
TRBJ1-5	14	-	TRBV6-5	-	CASKPQGIHQPQHF	TGTGCCAGCAAACCCCAGGGAATTCATCAGCCCCAGCATTTT
TRBJ2-2	14	once	TRBV19	-	CASSIVQGLGELFF	TGTGCCAGTAGTATAGTGCAGGGGCTCGGGGAGCTGTTTTTT
TRBJ2-7	14	-	TRBV6-5	-	CASSYSRLPYEQYF	TGTGCCAGCAGTTACTCGCGCCTCCCTTACGAGCAGTACTTC
TRBJ1-6	14	few	TRBV6-2/TRBV6-3	-	CASSYRKINSPLHF	TGTGCCAGCAGTTACAGGAAAATTAATTCACCCCTCCACTTT
TRBJ1-4	15	-	TRBV4-3	TRBD1	CASSQGTGGLEKLFF	TGCGCCAGCAGCCAGGGGACAGGGGGTTTGGAAAAACTGTTTTTT
TRBJ1-5	15	-	TRBV19	-	CASSITPSSNQPQHF	TGTGCCAGTAGTATAACACCCTCTAGCAATCAGCCCCAGCATTTT
TRBJ2-3	16	-	TRBV11-3	TRBD2	CASSPGATSPADTQYF	TGTGCCAGCAGCCCTGGGGCGACTAGCCCGGCAGATACGCAGTATTTT
TRBJ2-7	13	-	TRBV7-9	-	CASSTGSVPEQYF	TGTGCCAGCAGCACAGGGTCAGTTCCCGAGCAGTACTTC
TRBJ1-1	18	-	TRBV19	TRBD1	CASSIRVGDRGRLAEAFF	TGTGCCAGTAGTATTCGAGTGGGGGACAGGGGGCGCTTGGCTGAAGCTTTCTTT
TRBJ1-2	13	-	TRBV5-6	-	CASSLQSNYGYTF	TGTGCCAGCAGCTTACAGAGTAACTATGGCTACACCTTC
TRBJ2-2	15	-	TRBV15	-	CATSIETGETGELFF	TGTGCCACCAGCATAGAGACAGGCGAAACCGGGGAGCTGTTTTTT
TRBJ1-4	13	-	TRBV30	-	CAWSEDNNEKLFF	TGTGCCTGGAGCGAGGATAATAATGAAAAACTGTTTTTT
TRBJ2-1	12	few	TRBV7-2	-	CASSPTYNEQFF	TGTGCCAGCAGCCCGACCTACAATGAGCAGTTCTTC
TRBJ1-1	12	few	TRBV30	TRBD1	CAWNRGNTEAFF	TGTGCCTGGAACAGGGGAAACACTGAAGCTTTCTTT
TRBJ1-2	12	-	TRBV30	-	CAWNGGRYGYTF	TGTGCCTGGAATGGAGGGAGATATGGCTACACCTTC
TRBJ1-2	15	-	TRBV20-1	TRBD1	CSARGGLGTGDGYTF	TGCAGTGCTAGGGGCGGACTTGGGACAGGGGATGGCTACACCTTC
TRBJ2-3	13	-	TRBV19	-	CASSIRNTDTQYF	TGTGCCAGTAGTATACGGAACACAGATACGCAGTATTTT
TRBJ1-2	13	-	TRBV15	TRBD1	CATTRDREPGYTF	TGTGCCACCACCCGGGACAGGGAGCCTGGCTACACCTTC
TRBJ2-3	14	-	TRBV5-4	TRBD2	CASSPGGRADTQYF	TGTGCCAGCAGCCCGGGGGGGCGGGCGGATACGCAGTATTTT
TRBJ2-2	13	-	TRBV12-3/TRBV12-4	-	CASSLSKPGELFF	TGTGCCAGCAGTTTAAGCAAACCCGGGGAGCTGTTTTTT
TRBJ1-1	13	few	TRBV7-2	-	CASSYVLSTEAFF	TGTGCCAGCAGCTATGTTCTCAGCACTGAAGCTTTCTTT
TRBJ2-2	15	-	TRBV12-3/TRBV12-4	TRBD1	CASSRQGTNTGELFF	TGTGCCAGCAGTCGACAGGGAACGAACACCGGGGAGCTGTTTTTT
TRBJ1-1	16	-	TRBV6-5	TRBD1	CASSLTSGTGHTEAFF	TGTGCCAGCAGTTTAACATCCGGGACAGGGCACACTGAAGCTTTCTTT
TRBJ2-7	11	few	TRBV30	-	CAWTRTYEQYF	TGTGCCTGGACCCGGACCTACGAGCAGTACTTC